This paragraph reports one T cell receptor (beta chain). The data derive from a study of blood T cell repertoires in COVID-19. Study background: Nucleic acid was either cDNA or gDNA, and it came from T cells, B-cell-depleted T cells, or PBMCs.

Germline CDR1 reads MNHEY; CDR2 reads SVGAGI. The CDR3 loop spans 15 amino acids. Between the trimmed V and J ends, which lost 4 bases and 8 bases, there was a span of 17 bases. Study processing details: Nucleated cell number was recorded as an estimate derived from reference gene primer amplification. Using immunoSEQ multiplex PCR, the repertoire was profiled, and TCRdb retains in-frame clones only, with some absent. V and J calls and clone size are copied from that table; D and trimming were computed from the DNA. The repertoire has under 450,000 clones, around 88% of them found once; the top ten carry roughly 12%.

The origin of this receptor is a woman aged 50 to 60 with COVID-19, enrolled during active disease. This sequence joins TRBV6-5 and TRBJ1-4; D not resolved. The sample consisted of peripheral blood. This chain's CDR3 is CASSFSPVEEEKLFF. CDR3 nucleotides: TGTGCCAGCAGTTTCTCCCCCGTGGAGGAGGAAAAACTGTTTTTT.